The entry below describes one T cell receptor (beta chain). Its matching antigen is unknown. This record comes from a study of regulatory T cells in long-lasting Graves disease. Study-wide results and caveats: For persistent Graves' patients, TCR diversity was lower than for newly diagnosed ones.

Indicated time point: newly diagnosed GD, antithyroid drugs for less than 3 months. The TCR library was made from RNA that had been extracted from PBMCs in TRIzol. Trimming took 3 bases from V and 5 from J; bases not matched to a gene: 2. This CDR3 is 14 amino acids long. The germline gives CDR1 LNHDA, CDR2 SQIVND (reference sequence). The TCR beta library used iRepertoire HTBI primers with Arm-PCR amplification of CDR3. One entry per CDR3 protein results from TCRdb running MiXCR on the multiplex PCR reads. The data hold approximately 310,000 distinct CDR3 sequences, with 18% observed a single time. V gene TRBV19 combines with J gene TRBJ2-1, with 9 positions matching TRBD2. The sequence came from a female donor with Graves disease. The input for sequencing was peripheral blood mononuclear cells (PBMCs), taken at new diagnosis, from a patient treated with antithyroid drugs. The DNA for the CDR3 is TGTGCCAGTAGTATTTCTAGCGGGGACAATGAGCAGTTCTTC. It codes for CASSISSGDNEQFF. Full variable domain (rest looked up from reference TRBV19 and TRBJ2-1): DGGITQSPKYLFRKEGQNVTLSCEQNLNHDAMYWYRQDPGQGLRLIYYSQIVNDFQKGDIAEGYSVSREKKESFPLTVTSAQKNPTAFYLCASSISSGDNEQFFGPGTRLTVL.